These T cell receptor beta chains were read from a single sample in a study of spatial heterogeneity in lung cancer. MiXCR was run by TCRdb on the 5' RACE reads, yielding one entry per CDR3 protein. The table includes under 900 distinct CDR3 sequences, roughly two thirds detected once. The sequences come from lung tumor tissue, collected at surgery. These receptors all come from a male donor with early-stage non-small cell lung cancer. The CDR3 runs from the conserved cysteine through the conserved F or W. The order of the fields is clone size, D gene, J gene, V gene, CDR3 DNA, CDR3 protein. The D gene is left open where the match is weak. Clone size, where shown, is once, few, many, or a class for clones that have expanded.

>hyperexpanded|TRBD1|TRBJ2-4|TRBV11-1
TGTGCCAGCAGCGCCGACAGGGTCAATGCCAAAAACATTCAGTACTTC
CASSADRVNAKNIQYF
>-|TRBD2|TRBJ2-3|TRBV6-1
TGTGCCAGCAGCCCCCCGTCCAGGAGGACTAGGCGCAACACAGATACGCAGTATTTT
CASSPPSRRTRRNTDTQYF
>-|-|TRBJ2-1|TRBV12-3/TRBV12-4
TGTGCCAGCAGTTCCCGGGACCGACTAGACGAGCAGTTCTTC
CASSSRDRLDEQFF
>-|-|TRBJ2-2|TRBV9
TGTGCCAGCAGCGTGTCGAGGAACACCGGGGAGCTGTTTTTT
CASSVSRNTGELFF
>-|-|TRBJ1-6|TRBV7-9
TGTGCCATCACGGGTACGAATTCACCCCTCCACTTT
CAITGTNSPLHF
>-|-|TRBJ2-7|TRBV6-2/TRBV6-3
TGTGCCAGCAGTTACAAGGTAATATACGAGCAGTACTTC
CASSYKVIYEQYF
>-|-|TRBJ1-6|TRBV4-3
TGCGCCAGCAGCCAAGACTACTTGTACGGCCAGCAGTCACTTTTTAATTCACCCCTCCACTTT
CASSQDYLYGQQSLFNSPLHF
>many|-|TRBJ1-6|TRBV11-3
TGTGCCAGCAGCTCGCGGACGGATTCACCCCTCCACTTT
CASSSRTDSPLHF
>-|-|TRBJ2-1|TRBV3-1
TGTGCCAGCAGCCGAACAACCGGGGCGAGATACAATGAGCAGTTCTTC
CASSRTTGARYNEQFF
>-|-|TRBJ2-4|TRBV23-1
TGCGCCAGCAGTCAATCGAGAGGATGGGCCAAAAACATTCAGTACTTC
CASSQSRGWAKNIQYF
>many|TRBD1|TRBJ1-5|TRBV28
TGTGCCAGCCAAAACAGGGGTAATCAGCCCCAGCATTTT
CASQNRGNQPQHF
>-|TRBD1|TRBJ2-2|TRBV12-3/TRBV12-4
TGTGCCAGCAGCCTACAGGGGTGGGCCGGGGAGCTGTTTTTT
CASSLQGWAGELFF
>once|-|TRBJ2-1|TRBV18
TGTGCCAGCTCACCACCGTCCCTAGGGGCCAATGAGCAGTTCTTC
CASSPPSLGANEQFF
>-|-|TRBJ2-2|TRBV7-8
TGTGCCACCACCCCCCCTATCGGGGAGCTGTTTTTT
CATTPPIGELFF
>-|-|TRBJ2-7|TRBV6-6
TGTGCCAGCAGTTACACGTCCTACGAGCAGTACTTC
CASSYTSYEQYF
>few|-|TRBJ2-5|TRBV10-3
TGTGCCACCTTAGGAGACCAAGAGACCCAGTACTTC
CATLGDQETQYF
>-|-|TRBJ2-3|TRBV11-3
TGTGCCAGCAGCATAGGGGTCGGGTCCACAGATACGCAGTATTTT
CASSIGVGSTDTQYF
>-|-|TRBJ2-1|TRBV7-7
TGTGCTAGCAGCTATGGGGTAGGGGGGAATGAGCAGTTCTTC
CASSYGVGGNEQFF
>-|TRBD2|TRBJ2-5|TRBV20-1
TGCAGTGACCAGAGGGTAGCGGGACCGGAGACCCAGTACTTC
CSDQRVAGPETQYF
>-|TRBD1|TRBJ2-3|TRBV29-1
TGCAGCCTTATAGGGACAGGGGGCGTACACGGCTCAGATACGCAGTATTTT
CSLIGTGGVHGSDTQYF
>-|TRBD1|TRBJ1-1|TRBV28
TGTGCCAGCAGCCACCAGGGGACAGGCGAAGCTTTCTTT
CASSHQGTGEAFF
>-|-|TRBJ2-5|TRBV11-2
TGTGCCAGCAGCTTAGCCCACAGGGGAGGAGAGACCCAGTACTTC
CASSLAHRGGETQYF
>-|-|TRBJ1-1|TRBV2
TGTGCCAGCAGCGAACGGGAGAACACTGAAGCTTTCTTT
CASSERENTEAFF
>few|-|TRBJ1-2|TRBV1
TGCACCAGCAGGGGTTTTTCCGGGGCCAACCCTAACTATGGCTACACCTTC
CTSRGFSGANPNYGYTF
>-|TRBD1|TRBJ2-3|TRBV7-2
TGTGCCAGCAGCTTAGCGGCAGGGGGCCTCGATACGCAGTATTTT
CASSLAAGGLDTQYF
>-|-|TRBJ2-1|TRBV21-1
TGTGCCAGCGGGACAGAGAACTACAATGAGCAGTTCTTC
CASGTENYNEQFF
>once|TRBD2|TRBJ2-7|TRBV7-8
TGTGCCAGCAGCCGGAGGGTAGCGGGTATATCCTACGAGCAGTACTTC
CASSRRVAGISYEQYF
>large|-|TRBJ2-7|TRBV11-2
TGTGCCAGCAGCTTAGAGTTTCGGACATACTTC
CASSLEFRTYF
>-|-|TRBJ2-5|TRBV6-5
TGTGCCAGCGGCGGGGGCGTTGAGACCCAGTACTTC
CASGGGVETQYF
>-|-|TRBJ2-1|TRBV11-2
TGTGCCAGCGGGAGCTCCTACAATGAGCAGTTCTTC
CASGSSYNEQFF
>-|-|TRBJ1-2|TRBV7-8
TGTGCCAGCAGCCAATCACACACAGGGTCTGATGGCTACACCTTC
CASSQSHTGSDGYTF